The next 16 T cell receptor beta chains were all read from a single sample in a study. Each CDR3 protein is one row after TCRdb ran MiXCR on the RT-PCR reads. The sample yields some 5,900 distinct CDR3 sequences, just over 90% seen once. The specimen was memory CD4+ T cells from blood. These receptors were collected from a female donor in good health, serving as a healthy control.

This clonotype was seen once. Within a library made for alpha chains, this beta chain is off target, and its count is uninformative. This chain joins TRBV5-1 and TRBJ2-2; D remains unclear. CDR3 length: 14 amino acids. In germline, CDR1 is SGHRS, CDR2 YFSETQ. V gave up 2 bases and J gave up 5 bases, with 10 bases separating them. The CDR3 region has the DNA TGCGCCAGCAGCTTAGCTACCGGGACCGGGGAGCTGTTTTTT. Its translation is CASSLATGTGELFF.

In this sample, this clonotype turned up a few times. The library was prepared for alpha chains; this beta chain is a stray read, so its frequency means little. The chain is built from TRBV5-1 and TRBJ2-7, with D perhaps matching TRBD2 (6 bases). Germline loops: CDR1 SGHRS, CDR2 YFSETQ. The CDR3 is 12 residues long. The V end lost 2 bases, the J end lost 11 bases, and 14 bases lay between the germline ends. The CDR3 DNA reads TGCGCCAGCAGCTTACCACCGGGGGACGAGTACTTC. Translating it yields CASSLPPGDEYF.

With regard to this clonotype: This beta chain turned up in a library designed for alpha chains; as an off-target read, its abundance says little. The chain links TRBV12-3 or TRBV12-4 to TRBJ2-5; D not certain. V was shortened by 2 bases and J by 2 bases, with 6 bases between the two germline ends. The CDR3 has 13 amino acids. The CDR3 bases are TGTGCCAGCAGTTTAAGGTCTCAAGAGACCCAGTACTTC. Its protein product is CASSLRSQETQYF.

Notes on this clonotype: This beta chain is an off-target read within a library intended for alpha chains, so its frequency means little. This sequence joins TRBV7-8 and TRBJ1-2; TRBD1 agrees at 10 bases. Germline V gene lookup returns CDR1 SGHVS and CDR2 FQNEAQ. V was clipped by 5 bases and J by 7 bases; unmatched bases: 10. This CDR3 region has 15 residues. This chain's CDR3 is CASSPGTGESSGYTF. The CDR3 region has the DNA TGTGCCAGCAGCCCAGGGACAGGGGAGTCCAGTGGCTACACCTTC.

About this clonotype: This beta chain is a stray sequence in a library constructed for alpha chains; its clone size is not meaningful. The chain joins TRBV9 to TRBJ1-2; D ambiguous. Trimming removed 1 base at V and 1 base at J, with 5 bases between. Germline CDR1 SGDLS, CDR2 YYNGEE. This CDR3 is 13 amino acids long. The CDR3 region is CASSVRGNYGYTF. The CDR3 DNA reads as TGTGCCAGCAGCGTACGGGGTAACTATGGCTACACCTTC.

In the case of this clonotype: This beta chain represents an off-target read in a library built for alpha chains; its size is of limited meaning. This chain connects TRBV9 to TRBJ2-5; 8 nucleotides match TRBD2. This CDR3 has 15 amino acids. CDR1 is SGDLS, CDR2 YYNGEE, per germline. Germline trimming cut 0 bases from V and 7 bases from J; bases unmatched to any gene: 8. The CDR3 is CASSVVEAGVGTQYF. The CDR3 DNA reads TGTGCCAGCAGCGTAGTGGAAGCGGGGGTTGGGACCCAGTACTTC.

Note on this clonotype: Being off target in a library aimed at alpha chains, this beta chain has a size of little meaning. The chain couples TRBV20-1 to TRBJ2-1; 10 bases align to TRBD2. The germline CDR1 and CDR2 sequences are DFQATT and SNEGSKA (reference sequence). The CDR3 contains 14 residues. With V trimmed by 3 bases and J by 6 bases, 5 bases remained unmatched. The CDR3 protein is CSASTSGTINEQFF. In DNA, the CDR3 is TGCAGTGCTAGTACTAGCGGGACCATCAATGAGCAGTTCTTC.

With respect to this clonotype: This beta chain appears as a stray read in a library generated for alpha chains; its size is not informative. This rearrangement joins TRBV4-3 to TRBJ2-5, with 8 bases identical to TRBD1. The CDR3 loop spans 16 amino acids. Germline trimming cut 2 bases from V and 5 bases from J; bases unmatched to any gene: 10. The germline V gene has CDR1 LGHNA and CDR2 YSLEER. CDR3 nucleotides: TGCGCCAGCAGCCAACAGGGGGCAAGGTTATCTGAGACCCAGTACTTC. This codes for CASSQQGARLSETQYF.

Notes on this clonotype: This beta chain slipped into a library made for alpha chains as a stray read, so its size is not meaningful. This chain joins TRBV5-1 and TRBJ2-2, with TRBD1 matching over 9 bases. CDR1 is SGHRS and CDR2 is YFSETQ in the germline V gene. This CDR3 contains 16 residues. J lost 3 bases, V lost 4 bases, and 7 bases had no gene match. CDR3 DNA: TGCGCCAGCAGCACTCTGGGACAGGGCGACACCGGGGAGCTGTTTTTT. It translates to CASSTLGQGDTGELFF.

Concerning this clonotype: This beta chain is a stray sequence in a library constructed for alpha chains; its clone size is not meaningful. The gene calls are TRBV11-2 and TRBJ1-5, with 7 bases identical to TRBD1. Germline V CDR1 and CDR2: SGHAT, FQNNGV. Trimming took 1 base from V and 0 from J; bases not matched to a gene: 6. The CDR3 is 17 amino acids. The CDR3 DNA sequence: TGTGCCAGCAGCTTAGGCGGCAGGGGGTATAGCAATCAGCCCCAGCATTTT. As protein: CASSLGGRGYSNQPQHF.

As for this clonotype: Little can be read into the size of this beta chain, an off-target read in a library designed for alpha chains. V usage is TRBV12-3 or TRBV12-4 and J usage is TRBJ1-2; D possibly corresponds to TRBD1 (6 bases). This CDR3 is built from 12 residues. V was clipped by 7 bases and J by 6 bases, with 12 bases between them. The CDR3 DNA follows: TGTGCCAGCAACGACAGGACCGATGGCTACACCTTC. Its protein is CASNDRTDGYTF.

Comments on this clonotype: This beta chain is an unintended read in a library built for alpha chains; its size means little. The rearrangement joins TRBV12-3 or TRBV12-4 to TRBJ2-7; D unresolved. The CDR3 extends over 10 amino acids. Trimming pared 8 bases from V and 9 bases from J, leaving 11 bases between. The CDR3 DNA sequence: TGTGCCAGCTCCATCAATAGGCAGTACTTC. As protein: CASSINRQYF.

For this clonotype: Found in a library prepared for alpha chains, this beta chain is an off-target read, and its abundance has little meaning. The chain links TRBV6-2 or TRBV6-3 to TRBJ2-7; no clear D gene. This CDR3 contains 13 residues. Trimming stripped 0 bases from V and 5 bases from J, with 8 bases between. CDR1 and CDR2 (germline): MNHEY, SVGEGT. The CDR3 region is CASSYSSAHEQYF. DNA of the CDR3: TGTGCCAGCAGTTACTCTTCAGCCCACGAGCAGTACTTC.

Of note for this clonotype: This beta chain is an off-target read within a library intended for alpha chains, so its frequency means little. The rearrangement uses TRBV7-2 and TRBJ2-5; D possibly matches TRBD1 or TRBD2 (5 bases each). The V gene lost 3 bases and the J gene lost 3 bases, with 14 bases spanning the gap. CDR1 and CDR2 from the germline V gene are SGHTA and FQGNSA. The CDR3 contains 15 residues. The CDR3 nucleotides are TGTGCCAGCAGCTTCACCCGGGACGGTAAAGAGACCCAGTACTTC. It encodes CASSFTRDGKETQYF.

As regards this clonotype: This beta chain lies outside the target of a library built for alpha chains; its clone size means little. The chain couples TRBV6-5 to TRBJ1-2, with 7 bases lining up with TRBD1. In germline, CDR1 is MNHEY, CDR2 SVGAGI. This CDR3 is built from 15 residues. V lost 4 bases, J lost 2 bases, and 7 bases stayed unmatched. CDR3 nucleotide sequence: TGTGCCAGCAGTTCCTCGGACAGGTCCAACTATGGCTACACCTTC. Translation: CASSSSDRSNYGYTF.

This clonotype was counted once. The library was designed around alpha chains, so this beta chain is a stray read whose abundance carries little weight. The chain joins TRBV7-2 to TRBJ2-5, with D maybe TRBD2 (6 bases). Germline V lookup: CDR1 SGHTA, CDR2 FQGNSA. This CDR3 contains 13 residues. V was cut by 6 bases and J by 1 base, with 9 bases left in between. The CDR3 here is CASSGGAQETQYF. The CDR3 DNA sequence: TGTGCCAGCAGTGGAGGGGCCCAAGAGACCCAGTACTTC.